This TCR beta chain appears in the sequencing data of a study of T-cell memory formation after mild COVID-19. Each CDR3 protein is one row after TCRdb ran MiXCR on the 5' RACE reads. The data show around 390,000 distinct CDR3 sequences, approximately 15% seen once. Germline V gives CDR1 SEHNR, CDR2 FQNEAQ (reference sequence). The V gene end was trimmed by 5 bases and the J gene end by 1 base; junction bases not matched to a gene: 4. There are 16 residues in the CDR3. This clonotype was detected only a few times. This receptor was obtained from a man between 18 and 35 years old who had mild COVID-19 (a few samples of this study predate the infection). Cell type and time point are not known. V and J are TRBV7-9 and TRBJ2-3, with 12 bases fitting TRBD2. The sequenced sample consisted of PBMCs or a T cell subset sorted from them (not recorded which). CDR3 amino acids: CASSARTSGGTDTQYF. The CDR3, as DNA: TGTGCCAGCAGCGCCCGGACTAGCGGGGGCACAGATACGCAGTATTTT.